These 10 T cell receptor beta chains came from one sample sequenced in a study of shared clonotypes between healthy human individuals (dated by TCRdb to the early 2020s). The library was produced with the immunoSEQ multiplex PCR assay. This immuneACCESS table, as held by TCRdb, lists in-frame sequences with V and J called but not all clones. Of the missing ones, under half trace to an unresolved V gene in checked studies; the others have no known cause. The sample contains 550,000 to 650,000 clones, approximately 96% of them found a single time. The top ten clones comprise 0.11% of the sample. CD8 naive samples were CD45RO-negative cells positively selected for CCR7, giving a CD45RA+CCR7+ population that excluded TemRA cells. The sample was naive CD8+ T cells sorted from blood. What this sample's cell subset or site label stands for: CD45RA+CCR7+. Receptors were obtained from a woman younger than 45 in good health.

A note on this clone: The sample holds other DNA sequences that translate to the same CDR3. The chain joins TRBV7-6 to TRBJ2-3, with 7 bases fitting TRBD2. CDR1 is SGHVS and CDR2 is FNYEAQ in the germline V gene. J was trimmed by 1 base and V by 1 base; bases with no gene match: 2. The CDR3 loop spans 15 amino acids. The CDR3 spells CASSLGTSGTDTQYF. In DNA, the CDR3 is TGTGCCAGCAGCTTAGGAACTAGCGGCACAGATACGCAGTATTTT. The full variable domain, rest sourced from reference TRBV7-6 and TRBJ2-3, is GAGVSQSPRYKVTKRGQDVALRCDPISGHVSLYWYRQALGQGPEFLTYFNYEAQQDKSGLPNDRFSAERPEGSISTLTIQRTEQRDSAMYRCASSLGTSGTDTQYFGPGTRLTVL.

CDR3 region: CASRWSEAPYEQYF. The CDR3 coding sequence is TGTGCCAGTAGATGGTCGGAGGCACCCTACGAGCAGTACTTC. The V call is TRBV19, the J call TRBJ2-7; D may be TRBD2 (5 bases). Germline-derived CDR1 and CDR2 are LNHDA and SQIVND (reference sequence). Trimming removed 6 bases at V and 2 bases at J, with 14 bases between. The CDR3 consists of 14 residues.

The V call is TRBV7-6, the J call TRBJ1-4; D not certain. The V end lost 1 base, the J end lost 4 bases, and 10 bases lay between the germline ends. The CDR3 length is 15 residues. CDR1 and CDR2 from the germline V gene are SGHVS and FNYEAQ. CDR3 in DNA: TGTGCCAGCAGCTTAGTTCCGGACGGTAATGAAAAACTGTTTTTT. It specifies CASSLVPDGNEKLFF.

The chain uses TRBV21-1 and TRBJ2-7; TRBD1, as called in the table, went unchecked against the DNA. TRBV21-1 is reported as a pseudogene. The CDR3 consists of 15 residues. The CDR3 loop reads CASSKEDRGKYEQYF. DNA for the CDR3: TGTGCCAGCAGCAAAGAAGACAGGGGGAAATACGAGCAGTACTTC.

The V and J genes are TRBV27 and TRBJ2-7; perhaps TRBD2 as D (5 bases). The CDR3 sequence is 13 residues long. Germline CDR1 is MNHEY and CDR2 is SMNVEV (reference sequence). The V gene lost 6 bases and the J gene lost 2 bases, with 11 bases spanning the gap. The CDR3 reads CASRIDGTYEQYF. The CDR3 bases are TGTGCCAGCAGGATAGACGGGACCTACGAGCAGTACTTC.

The chain is built from TRBV9 and TRBJ2-7; 8 positions match TRBD1. This CDR3 contains 12 residues. The V gene's germline CDR1 is SGDLS and CDR2 YYNGEE. The V and J ends lost 5 bases and 5 bases, in that order; junction bases with no gene match: 3. The CDR3 sequence is CASRTGENEQYF. The CDR3 region has the DNA TGTGCCAGCAGGACAGGGGAAAACGAGCAGTACTTC.

The rearrangement uses TRBV10-3 and TRBJ1-4; TRBD1 matches at 8 bases. The CDR3 has 15 residues. Germline V gene lookup returns CDR1 ENHRY and CDR2 SYGVKD. With V trimmed by 3 bases and J by 8 bases, 8 bases remained unmatched. The DNA of the CDR3 is TGTGCCATCAGTGAACCGACAGGGGCGGTGGAAAAACTGTTTTTT. Its protein product is CAISEPTGAVEKLFF.

This chain joins TRBV6-5 and TRBJ2-7, with a possible D match to TRBD1 (6 bases). Trimming cost V 8 bases and J 0 bases, with 17 bases left between them. This CDR3 comprises 15 residues. Germline-derived CDR1 and CDR2 are MNHEY and SVGAGI. The CDR3 sequence: CASLDSLGGSYEQYF. In nucleotides, the CDR3 is TGTGCCAGCCTGGACAGTTTAGGGGGCTCCTACGAGCAGTACTTC.

V gene TRBV9 combines with J gene TRBJ2-5, with 8 nucleotides matching TRBD2. The CDR3 spans 17 residues. The germline gives CDR1 SGDLS, CDR2 YYNGEE. Unmatched junction bases numbered 7, after V lost 0 bases and J lost 0 bases. The CDR3 nucleotides read TGTGCCAGCAGCGTAGACTACACTAGCGGTTACCAAGAGACCCAGTACTTC. Encoded protein: CASSVDYTSGYQETQYF.

The chain combines TRBV25-1 with TRBJ2-1; the D gene is possibly TRBD2 (6 bases). Trimming removed 7 bases at V and 2 bases at J, with 12 bases between. CDR3 length: 14 amino acids. Germline CDR1 is MGHDK and CDR2 is SYGVNS. The CDR3 DNA is TGTGCCAGCACCGGGGCGGGGCCCTACAATGAGCAGTTCTTC. Protein product: CASTGAGPYNEQFF.